A selection of T cell receptor beta chains follows, all from one sample in a study of cytomegalovirus exposure and HLA in healthy donors. Libraries were prepared by immunoSEQ multiplex PCR; TCRdb keeps only in-frame clonotypes and omits some of them. The sample spans 100,000 to 150,000 clones; the ten largest clones claim roughly 2%. Sample: PBMCs. The origin of the receptors is a man aged 35-49 years in good health and CMV-seronegative. Both conserved end residues are part of each CDR3.

cdr3_length v_call cdr3_aa
14 TRBV10-3 CAIMETGDGNTIYF
13 TRBV10-3 CATLPRDRYGYTF
15 TRBV30 CAWSVGGLGSREQYF
15 TRBV9 CASTLGGGGTDTQYF
13 TRBV27 CASSKTGVYGYTF
14 TRBV30 CAWSVDRGGHGYTF
13 TRBV11-3 CASSSQVSTEAFF
13 TRBV29-1 CSVVAGFLNEQFF
14 TRBV5-4 CASSPAGSRDTQYF
22 TRBV4-3 CASSQDESGKGINYLAKNIQYF
14 TRBV6-5 CASGLGSADQPQHF
15 TRBV9 CASSVEGRGNYGYTF
11 TRBV10-2 CAALTGNGYTF
12 TRBV11-2 CASSLSRETQYF
16 TRBV5-1 CASSLGGTGGPYEQYF
11 TRBV6-5 CASTQGYEQYF
12 TRBV5-1 CASSFPQETQYF
14 TRBV5-1 CASSLGQGYNEQFF
15 TRBV28 CASSLSEGASQPQHF
19 TRBV5-4 CASSGSTSGGPQTYNEQFF
14 TRBV10-3 CAISESRESYEQYF
19 TRBV5-5 CASSLASGQGTRSGNTIYF
14 TRBV5-6 CASSFGTGLREQYF
16 TRBV28 CASSFTPGQKFYEQYF
14 TRBV11-3 CASSFSSGTTEQYF
14 TRBV30 CAWRTAGGTGELFF
14 TRBV5-1 CASSSTSGSDTQYF
14 TRBV19 CASSPSPTGTEAFF
15 TRBV29-1 CSVALQAYSYNEQFF
17 TRBV7-3 CASSLIVGTGEGNEQFF
15 TRBV4-2 CASSQGGTEGDTQYF
14 TRBV2 CASSDNLSNYGYTF
16 TRBV7-2 CASTYPSGVSTDTQYF
16 TRBV2 CASSGGGPTAYTEAFF
15 TRBV27 CASSLTQDSNTEAFF
15 TRBV11-3 CASSPRQGVTDTQYF
20 TRBV4-1 CASSQAPSGTSGRLQETQYF
13 TRBV7-3 CASSFVGAAEQYF
15 TRBV5-1 CASSLDPGGPYEQYF
21 TRBV5-1 CASSYPKPGTGRRQVLYEQYF